This T cell receptor (beta chain) was found in a study of T cells after yellow fever vaccination. This clonotype was counted at least ten times. The antigen is undetermined. Findings of the study overall: Among primary-vaccination clones, most reappeared after the booster, at roughly 96% for CD4 and 88% for CD8.

V was trimmed by 7 bases and J by 4 bases, leaving 16 bases between them. The germline CDR1 and CDR2 sequences are SQVTM and ANQGSEA. This CDR3 is built from 13 residues. MiXCR, applied by TCRdb to the 5' RACE reads, yields one record per CDR3 protein. The sample carries some 130,000 distinct CDR3 sequences, 5% to 8% recorded once. Sample: CD4+ T cells sorted from PBMCs, taken 10 days after the yellow fever booster vaccination. The TCR sequence derives from a young man who received the YFV17D yellow fever vaccine. The chain recombines TRBV29-1 with TRBJ1-1; possibly TRBD1 for D (5 bases). This CDR3 reads CSADSFFGTEAFF. CDR3 in DNA: TGCAGCGCTGACAGCTTCTTCGGCACTGAAGCTTTCTTT.